The text below deals with one T cell receptor beta chain. Its antigen is currently unknown. This sample was taken from a study of blood T cells in healthy people across ages. General study findings and limits: Roughly linearly, TCR beta diversity per million T cells fell as age increased.

Sample-barcoded 5' priming and a J-beta primer mix drove a second PCR of roughly 6 to 12 cycles. Using its own MiXCR run on the 5' RACE reads, TCRdb lists one record per CDR3 protein. The sample holds some 710,000 distinct CDR3 sequences, 22% seen once. The source is a man between 65 and 79 years old in good health. The sample comprised blood.

CDR3 sequence: CASSQNSGNQPQHF. The DNA for the CDR3 is TGTGCCAGCAGCCAAAACAGCGGCAATCAGCCCCAGCATTTT. The chain is built from TRBV3-1 and TRBJ1-5; D call uncertain. Between the trimmed V and J ends, which lost 2 bases and 2 bases, there was a span of 7 bases. CDR1 is LGHDT, CDR2 YNNKEL, per germline (reference sequence). This CDR3 region has 14 residues. The entire variable domain, with the rest obtained from reference TRBV3-1 and TRBJ1-5, is as follows: DTAVSQTPKYLVTQMGNDKSIKCEQNLGHDTMYWYKQDSKKFLKIMFSYNNKELIINETVPNRFSPKSPDKAHLNLHINSLELGDSAVYFCASSQNSGNQPQHFGDGTRLSIL.